This entry lists 5 T cell receptor beta chains sequenced from one sample in a study of T-cell reconstitution after alpha-beta-depleted transplantation in children. As it was prepared, the TCRbeta library received unique molecular identifiers. TCRdb reanalysed the PCR reads using MiXCR and keeps one entry per CDR3 protein. The sample contains 65,000 to 70,000 distinct CDR3 sequences, 4.9% of which appear only once. The source material was PBMCs, mostly from graft donor cells, sampled 180 days after TCRalphabeta/CD19-depleted stem cell transplant. These receptors all stem from a boy under three years old who had a stem cell transplant for acute myeloid leukemia, so the T cells may come from the graft donor.

This clonotype came up many times. This chain connects TRBV5-5 to TRBJ2-1; unclear D gene. Germline CDR1 and CDR2: SGHKS and YYEKEE (reference sequence). This CDR3 has 13 residues. Trimming pared 4 bases from V and 9 bases from J, leaving 14 bases between. The CDR3 reads CASSPGNWAEQFF. CDR3 sequence (DNA): TGTGCCAGCAGCCCTGGAAACTGGGCTGAGCAGTTCTTC.

Many counts were recorded for this clonotype. The J gene is TRBJ2-1, the V gene TRBV7-2, with D perhaps matching TRBD1 or TRBD2 (6 bases each). Trimming took off 2 bases at V and 4 bases at J, with 15 bases between the two ends. The CDR3 loop spans 16 amino acids. CDR1 SGHTA and CDR2 FQGNSA come from the germline V gene. The CDR3 sequence is CASSLREGGPYNEQFF. CDR3 coding DNA: TGTGCCAGCAGCTTAAGAGAGGGGGGACCTTACAATGAGCAGTTCTTC.

Remarks on this clonotype: A much larger clone sits a single nucleotide away, making a read error possible. This chain uses TRBV7-8 with TRBJ1-2, with a tentative D call TRBD1 (6 bases). The CDR3 is 14 amino acids. Looked up from germline, CDR1 is SGHVS and CDR2 is FQNEAQ. V lost 0 bases, J lost 14 bases, and 19 bases lay in between. The CDR3 reads CASSLAFAAQGETF. CDR3 coding DNA: TGTGCCAGCAGCTTAGCGTTTGCAGCACAGGGAGAAACCTTC.

This clonotype was picked up many times. The CDR3 nucleotides read TGTGCCAGCAGCCCCCCGACCACTTCCTACGAGCAGTACTTC. Encoded protein: CASSPPTTSYEQYF. V usage is TRBV7-2 and J usage is TRBJ2-7; no firm D call. There are 14 residues in the CDR3. Trimming took off 5 bases at V and 1 base at J, with 12 bases between the two ends. The germline CDR1 and CDR2 sequences are SGHTA and FQGNSA.

This clonotype was observed many times. The J gene is TRBJ2-5, the V gene TRBV7-2; 8 nucleotides agree with TRBD2. The CDR3 length is 16 residues. Germline V gene sequence: CDR1 SGHTA, CDR2 FQGNSA. V gave up 5 bases and J gave up 5 bases; unmatched junction bases: 13. CDR3 residues: CASSRPWTSFWETQYF. CDR3 nucleotide sequence: TGTGCCAGCAGCCGGCCGTGGACTAGCTTCTGGGAGACCCAGTACTTC. Supplemented by reference TRBV7-2 and TRBJ2-5, the full variable domain reads GAGVSQSPSNKVTEKGKDVELRCDPISGHTALYWYRQSLGQGLEFLIYFQGNSAPDKSGLPSDRFSAERTGGSVSTLTIQRTQQEDSAVYLCASSRPWTSFWETQYFGPGTRLLVL.